These 22 T cell receptor beta chains originate from one sample sequenced in a study of cytomegalovirus exposure and HLA in healthy donors. The method was immunoSEQ multiplex PCR; TCRdb's version includes in-frame clones alone and lacks a portion of them. This sample has over 200,000 clones, with nearly 90% found just once. Sequencing was carried out using PBMCs. Source of these receptors: a woman between 18 and 29 years old in good health and CMV-seronegative.

This chain connects TRBV18 to TRBJ1-5, with TRBD1 matching over 9 bases. The V gene's germline CDR1 is KGHSH and CDR2 LQKENI. The V and J ends lost 2 bases and 0 bases, in that order; junction bases with no gene match: 5. The CDR3 length is 17 residues. CDR3 DNA: TGTGCCAGCTCACCAGAAGGACAGGGGAGTAGCAATCAGCCCCAGCATTTT. It codes for CASSPEGQGSSNQPQHF.

This clone was seen just once. V gene TRBV9 combines with J gene TRBJ2-5; D is possibly TRBD2 (5 bases). This CDR3 has 16 residues. Germline CDR1 is SGDLS and CDR2 is YYNGEE. The germline V and J ends were trimmed by 1 base and 0 bases, with 13 bases remaining between them. CDR3 region: CASSVSASPYQETQYF. CDR3 in DNA: TGTGCCAGCAGCGTATCGGCTAGCCCGTACCAAGAGACCCAGTACTTC.

The gene calls are TRBV4-3 and TRBJ1-5; no clear D. This CDR3 has 15 residues. Trimming removed 0 bases from V and 5 bases from J, with 11 bases in between. Germline CDR1 LGHNA, CDR2 YSLEER. The CDR3 is CASSQDTGYDQPQHF. The CDR3 region has the DNA TGCGCCAGCAGCCAAGATACCGGGTATGATCAGCCCCAGCATTTT.

CDR3 nucleotides: TGTGCCAGCAGCCCCACCGCGCAGGCGCAGTTCTTC. It translates to CASSPTAQAQFF. J is TRBJ2-1 and V is TRBV7-9; D unclear. V shed 5 bases and J shed 12 bases, with 14 bases lying between them. CDR3 length: 12 amino acids. Germline loops: CDR1 SEHNR, CDR2 FQNEAQ (reference sequence).

The rearrangement uses TRBV27 and TRBJ1-1; D is unclear. The length of the CDR3 is 13 residues. From germline, CDR1 is MNHEY and CDR2 SMNVEV (reference sequence). Trimming cost V 6 bases and J 4 bases, with 12 bases left between them. CDR3 coding DNA: TGTGCCAGCAGCGAGACACGGATCACTGAAGCTTTCTTT. Residues: CASSETRITEAFF.

A single count supports this clone. One junction end does not reproduce the germline sequence, and a read error may be involved. The rearrangement links TRBV7-7 to TRBJ1-4; 9 nucleotides agree with TRBD1. The CDR3 contains 14 residues. Germline lookup yields CDR1 SSHAT and CDR2 FNYEAQ (reference sequence). CDR3 region: CASSWDRVGEKLFF. CDR3 nucleotide sequence: TGTGCTAGCAGCTGGGACAGGGTTGGTGAAAAACTGTTTTTT. Supplemented by reference TRBV7-7 and TRBJ1-4, the full variable domain reads GAGVSQSPRYKVTKRGQDVTLRCDPISSHATLYWYQQALGQGPEFLTYFNYEAQPDKSGLPSDRFSAERPEGSISTLTIQRTEQRDSAMYRCASSWDRVGEKLFFGSGTQLSVL.

V is TRBV18 and J is TRBJ2-1; tentatively, D is TRBD2 (6 bases). V lost 0 bases and J 2 bases, leaving 11 bases between the germline ends. The CDR3 sequence is 16 residues long. Per the germline V gene, CDR1 is KGHSH and CDR2 is LQKENI. The CDR3 region has the DNA TGTGCCAGCTCACCACCGGAGGGTGAGACCTACAATGAGCAGTTCTTC. This gives the protein CASSPPEGETYNEQFF.

The CDR3 spells CASSVAGGSVSYEQYF. Here the CDR3 DNA reads TGTGCCAGCAGTGTGGCCGGCGGGAGCGTCTCCTACGAGCAGTACTTC. This chain joins TRBV6-6 and TRBJ2-7; TRBD2 agrees at 7 bases. J was trimmed by 0 bases and V by 5 bases; bases with no gene match: 10. Germline V gene data show CDR1 as MNHNY and CDR2 as SVGAGI (reference sequence). The CDR3 is made up of 16 amino acids.

The chain uses TRBV27 and TRBJ2-3; maybe TRBD2 (5 bases). V lost 6 bases, J lost 0 bases, and 10 bases lay in between. The CDR3 covers 14 residues. Germline values: CDR1 MNHEY, CDR2 SMNVEV (reference sequence). DNA of the CDR3: TGTGCCAGCAGCCCTACGGGGAGCACAGATACGCAGTATTTT. This translates into CASSPTGSTDTQYF.

V gene TRBV6-5 combines with J gene TRBJ2-5; 10 bases are a match to TRBD2. Germline lookup yields CDR1 MNHEY and CDR2 SVGAGI. The J segment lost 0 bases and the V segment lost 3 bases, leaving 1 base of the junction unmatched. This CDR3 is built from 15 residues. CDR3 nucleotide sequence: TGTGCCAGCAGTTATCTAGCGGGGGACCAAGAGACCCAGTACTTC. It is translated as CASSYLAGDQETQYF.

V is TRBV11-2 and J is TRBJ2-7; D is perhaps TRBD1 (5 bases). Looked up from germline, CDR1 is SGHAT and CDR2 is FQNNGV. V was pared by 2 bases and J by 6 bases, with 11 bases between. The CDR3 has 13 residues. The CDR3 DNA follows: TGTGCCAGCAGCTTAAATGGGCAGGGCGAGCAGTACGTC. Translated, it gives CASSLNGQGEQYV.

The CDR3 DNA is TGCGCCAGCAGCTTCAGCGGGACACCCTATGGCTACACCTTC. It codes for CASSFSGTPYGYTF. V gene TRBV5-1 combines with J gene TRBJ1-2; D might be TRBD1 (6 bases). CDR1 SGHRS and CDR2 YFSETQ come from the germline V gene. The CDR3 contains 14 residues. Between the trimmed V and J ends, which lost 2 bases and 4 bases, there was a span of 12 bases.

The V call is TRBV7-9, the J call TRBJ1-2; D might be TRBD1 (5 bases). Deletions cut 6 bases from V and 4 bases from J, with 15 bases between. Per germline, CDR1 SEHNR and CDR2 FQNEAQ (reference sequence). The CDR3 sequence is 14 residues long. Here the CDR3 DNA reads TGTGCCAGCAGGGATACAGGAGCCGCCTATGGCTACACCTTC. Translation gives CASRDTGAAYGYTF.

The chain joins TRBV28 to TRBJ2-7; possible D gene TRBD2, 7 bases. CDR3 length: 16 amino acids. Trimming removed 3 bases from V and 2 bases from J, with 17 bases in between. The germline CDR1 and CDR2 sequences are MDHEN and SYDVKM. In nucleotides, the CDR3 is TGTGCCAGCAGTTTCATCGGGGGGACAATCCCCTACGAGCAGTACTTC. It yields the protein CASSFIGGTIPYEQYF.

The chain links TRBV19 to TRBJ1-2; D remains unclear. Germline-derived CDR1 and CDR2 are LNHDA and SQIVND (reference sequence). V lost 3 bases, J lost 1 base, and 12 bases lay in between. The CDR3 has 15 residues. The CDR3 coding sequence is TGTGCCAGTAGTATCCCGCGGGGATTTAACTATGGCTACACCTTC. Translation gives CASSIPRGFNYGYTF.

The chain recombines TRBV28 with TRBJ2-7; 9 bases fit TRBD1. The CDR3 loop spans 14 amino acids. CDR1 is MDHEN and CDR2 is SYDVKM in the germline V gene. J gave up 7 bases and V 4 bases, and 8 bases lay outside the gene matches. CDR3 amino acids: CASSSSQGAREQYF. The CDR3 coding sequence is TGTGCCAGCAGTTCCTCACAGGGGGCGCGGGAGCAGTACTTC.

This chain connects TRBV9 to TRBJ1-4; 10 nucleotides agree with TRBD1. After removal of 4 bases from V and 4 bases from J, the junction contained 10 bases not matched to a gene. Germline CDR1 SGDLS, CDR2 YYNGEE. This CDR3 has 17 residues. The CDR3 DNA sequence: TGTGCCAGCAGCCTTAGTCCCGGGACAGGGGATAATGAAAAACTGTTTTTT. Translation gives CASSLSPGTGDNEKLFF.

Concerning this clone: The identical CDR3 is also encoded by other nucleotide sequences in the sample. The chain carries TRBV5-1 and TRBJ2-2; 10 bases line up with TRBD2. Unmatched junction bases numbered 0, after V lost 1 base and J lost 3 bases. CDR1 and CDR2 (germline): SGHRS, YFSETQ. This CDR3 region has 15 residues. Here the CDR3 reads CASSLSGGDTGELFF. The DNA of the CDR3 is TGCGCCAGCAGCTTGAGCGGGGGGGACACCGGGGAGCTGTTTTTT.

The CDR3 sequence is CAWSVVEGAGEAFF. CDR3 sequence (DNA): TGTGCCTGGAGTGTAGTAGAGGGGGCAGGTGAAGCTTTCTTT. The chain is built from TRBV30 and TRBJ1-1; 7 positions match TRBD1. Germline V CDR1 and CDR2: GTSNPN, SVGIG (reference sequence). J was trimmed by 7 bases and V by 0 bases; bases with no gene match: 8. The CDR3 sequence is 14 residues long.

A remark on this clone: A junction boundary mismatches the germline segment, possibly from a read error. V gene TRBV28 combines with J gene TRBJ1-3; 7 positions match TRBD1. The length of the CDR3 is 11 residues. Germline V lookup: CDR1 MDHEN, CDR2 SYDVKM. Written as DNA, the CDR3 is TGTGCCAGTAATACAGGGGACACCATATGTTTT. This encodes CASNTGDTICF.

J is TRBJ2-2 and V is TRBV5-1; D not certain. Looked up from germline, CDR1 is SGHRS and CDR2 is YFSETQ. This CDR3 has 14 residues. Trimming left V 4 bases short and J 4 bases short, with 11 bases between. In DNA form, the CDR3 reads TGCGCCAGCAGCCAACCTTCGGTCACCGGGGAGCTGTTTTTT. Amino acid sequence: CASSQPSVTGELFF.

The chain recombines TRBV7-6 with TRBJ2-7; TRBD2 matches 12 bases. CDR1 SGHVS and CDR2 FNYEAQ come from the germline V gene. V trimming: 5 bases; J trimming: 6 bases; junction bases outside the gene matches: 5. The CDR3 extends over 14 amino acids. CDR3 DNA: TGTGCCAGCAGCCATACTAGCGGGGGGAGCGAGCAGTACTTC. Translating gives CASSHTSGGSEQYF.